This TCR beta chain was documented in a study of cytomegalovirus exposure and HLA in healthy donors. Of note for this clone: The antigen is not known.

The CDR3 totals 14 residues. V lost 6 bases to trimming and J lost 0 bases, with 12 bases between them. CDR1 is MDHEN, CDR2 SYDVKM, per germline. The method was immunoSEQ multiplex PCR; TCRdb's version includes in-frame clones alone and lacks a portion of them. The table lists 150,000 to 200,000 clones, under 90% of them singletons, with about 9.3% in the top ten. Study-level findings and limits: The study listed approximately 160 cytomegalovirus-associated TCR beta chains.

The origin of this receptor is a woman under 30 in good health and CMV-seropositive. Sequencing was done on a sample of PBMCs. The J gene is TRBJ2-7, the V gene TRBV28; TRBD2 is a possible D gene (6 bases). CDR3 nucleotides: TGTGCCAGCAGAGGACACGGGAGCTCCTACGAGCAGTACTTC. This translates into CASRGHGSSYEQYF. The entire variable domain, with the rest obtained from reference TRBV28 and TRBJ2-7, is as follows: DVKVTQSSRYLVKRTGEKVFLECVQDMDHENMFWYRQDPGLGLRLIYFSYDVKMKEKGDIPEGYSVSREKKERFSLILESASTNQTSMYLCASRGHGSSYEQYFGPGTRLTVT.